What follows describes a single T cell receptor beta chain. Antigen: not known. This entry comes from a study of cytomegalovirus exposure and HLA in healthy donors. Each of the donors was a healthy bone marrow donor. The PCR was carried out with 60 Vbeta primers and 13 Jbeta primers. The protocol was immunoSEQ multiplex PCR, while the TCRdb copy is restricted to in-frame clones and leaves out a portion. The sample lists 180,000 or so clones, 9.5% occurring once. Regarding the study as a whole: A later analysis found most CMV-associated TCR beta chains apparently HLA-restricted. Per a later analysis, HLA-associated TCR beta chains showed more clonal expansion than other, equally common TCR beta chains.

Germline V gives CDR1 SGHAT, CDR2 FQNNGV. There are 13 residues in the CDR3. V was pared by 5 bases and J by 4 bases, with 5 bases of the junction left unmatched. The chain joins TRBV11-2 to TRBJ2-7; TRBD2 matches at 7 bases. The receptor was derived from a woman younger than 45 in good health and CMV-seropositive. Input material: PBMCs. The CDR3 region has the DNA TGTGCCAGCAGCGGCAGGGAGGGGTACGAGCAGTACTTC. Protein sequence: CASSGREGYEQYF.